The clone carrying this TCR beta chain was detected a few times. Trimming took 1 base from V and 1 from J; bases not matched to a gene: 12. This CDR3 has 18 amino acids. In germline, CDR1 is GTSNPN, CDR2 SVGIG (reference sequence). This sample was included in a study of T cells in Graves' hyperthyroidism and ophthalmopathy. Not enrolled were patients with uncontrolled infection, other autoimmune disease, pregnancy or lactation. Amplification yielded TCR beta CDR3 regions, with RNA transcripts as the source. First-round RT-PCR of the TCR CDR3 relied on the HTBI primer set. TCRdb recomputed calls from the multiplex PCR reads with MiXCR, one row per CDR3 protein. The data contain 400,000 or so distinct CDR3 sequences, roughly an eighth of them singletons.

The receptor's source is a man over 45 with Graves' ophthalmopathy. The material sequenced was blood. The chain uses TRBV30 and TRBJ1-5, with 8 bases matching TRBD1. Here the CDR3 reads CAWSAGGVFRGSNQPQHF. In DNA form, the CDR3 reads TGTGCCTGGAGTGCAGGGGGCGTTTTCCGAGGAAGCAATCAGCCCCAGCATTTT.